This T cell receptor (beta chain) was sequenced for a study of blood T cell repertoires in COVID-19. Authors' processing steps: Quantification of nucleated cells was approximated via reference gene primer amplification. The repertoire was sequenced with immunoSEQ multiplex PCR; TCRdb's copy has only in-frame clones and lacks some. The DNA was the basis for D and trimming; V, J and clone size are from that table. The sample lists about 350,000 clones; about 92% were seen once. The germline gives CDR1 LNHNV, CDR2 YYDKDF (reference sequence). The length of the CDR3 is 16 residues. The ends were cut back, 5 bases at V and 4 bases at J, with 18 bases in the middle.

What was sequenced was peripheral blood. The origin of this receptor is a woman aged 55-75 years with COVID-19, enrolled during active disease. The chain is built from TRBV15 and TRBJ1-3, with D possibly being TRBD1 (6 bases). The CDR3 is CATSESGLGAGNTIYF. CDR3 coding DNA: TGTGCCACCAGCGAGAGTGGGTTGGGGGCAGGAAACACCATATATTTT.